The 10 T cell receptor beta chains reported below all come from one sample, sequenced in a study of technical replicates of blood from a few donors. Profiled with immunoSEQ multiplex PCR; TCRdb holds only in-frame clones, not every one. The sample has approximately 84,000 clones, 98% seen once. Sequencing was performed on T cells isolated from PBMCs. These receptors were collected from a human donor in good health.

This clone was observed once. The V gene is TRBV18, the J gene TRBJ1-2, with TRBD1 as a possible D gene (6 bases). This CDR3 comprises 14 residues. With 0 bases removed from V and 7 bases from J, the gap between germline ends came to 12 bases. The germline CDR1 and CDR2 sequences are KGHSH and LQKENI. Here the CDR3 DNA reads TGTGCCAGCTCACCACCGGGGGGGGCCCTTGGCTACACCTTC. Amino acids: CASSPPGGALGYTF. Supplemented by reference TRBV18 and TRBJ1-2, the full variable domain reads NAGVMQNPRHLVRRRGQEARLRCSPMKGHSHVYWYRQLPEEGLKFMVYLQKENIIDESGMPKERFSAEFPKEGPSILRIQQVVRGDSAAYFCASSPPGGALGYTFGSGTRLTVV.

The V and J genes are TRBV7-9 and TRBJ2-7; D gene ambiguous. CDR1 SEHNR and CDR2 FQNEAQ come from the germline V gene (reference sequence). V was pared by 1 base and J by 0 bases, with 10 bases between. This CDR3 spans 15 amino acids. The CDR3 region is CASSLESLLSYEQYF. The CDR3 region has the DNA TGTGCCAGCAGCTTAGAGTCCTTACTCTCCTACGAGCAGTACTTC.

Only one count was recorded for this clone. The CDR3 reads CATSSRTGELFF. The CDR3, as DNA: TGTGCCACCAGCTCGCGCACCGGGGAGCTGTTTTTT. V and J are TRBV15 and TRBJ2-2; no clear D. The V gene lost 5 bases and the J gene lost 4 bases, with 5 bases spanning the gap. Germline-derived CDR1 and CDR2 are LNHNV and YYDKDF (reference sequence). The CDR3 runs to 12 residues.

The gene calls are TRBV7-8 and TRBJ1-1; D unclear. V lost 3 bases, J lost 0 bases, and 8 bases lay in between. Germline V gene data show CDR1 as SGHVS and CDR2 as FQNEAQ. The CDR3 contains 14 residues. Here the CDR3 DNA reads TGTGCCAGCAGCTTCGGGGATATGAACACTGAAGCTTTCTTT. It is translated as CASSFGDMNTEAFF. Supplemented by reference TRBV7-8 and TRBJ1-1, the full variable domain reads GAGVSQSPRYKVAKRGQDVALRCDPISGHVSLFWYQQALGQGPEFLTYFQNEAQLDKSGLPSDRFFAERPEGSVSTLKIQRTQQEDSAVYLCASSFGDMNTEAFFGQGTRLTVV.

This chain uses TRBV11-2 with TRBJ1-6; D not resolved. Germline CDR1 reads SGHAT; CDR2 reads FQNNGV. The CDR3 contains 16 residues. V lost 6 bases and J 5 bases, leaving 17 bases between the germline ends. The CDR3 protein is CASSYAGWQNNSPLHF. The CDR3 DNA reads TGTGCCAGCAGTTACGCGGGCTGGCAGAATAATTCACCCCTCCACTTT.

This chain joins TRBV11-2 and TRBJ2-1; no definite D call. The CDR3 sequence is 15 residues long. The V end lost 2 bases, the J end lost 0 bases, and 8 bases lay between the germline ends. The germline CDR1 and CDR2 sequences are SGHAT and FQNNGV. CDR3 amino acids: CASSLPVSSYNEQFF. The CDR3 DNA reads TGTGCCAGCAGCTTACCCGTGAGCTCCTACAATGAGCAGTTCTTC.

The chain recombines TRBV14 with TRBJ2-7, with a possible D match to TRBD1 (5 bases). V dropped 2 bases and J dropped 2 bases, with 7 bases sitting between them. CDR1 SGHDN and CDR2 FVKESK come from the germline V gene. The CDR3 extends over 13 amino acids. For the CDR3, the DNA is TGTGCCAGCAGCCAACAAGGGGCCTACGAGCAGTACTTC. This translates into CASSQQGAYEQYF.

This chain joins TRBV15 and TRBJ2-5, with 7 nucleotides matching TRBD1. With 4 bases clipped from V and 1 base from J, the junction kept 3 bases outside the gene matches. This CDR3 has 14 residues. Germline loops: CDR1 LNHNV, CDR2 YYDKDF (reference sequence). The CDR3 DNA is TGTGCCACCAGCACTTGGGACAGCCAAGAGACCCAGTACTTC. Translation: CATSTWDSQETQYF.

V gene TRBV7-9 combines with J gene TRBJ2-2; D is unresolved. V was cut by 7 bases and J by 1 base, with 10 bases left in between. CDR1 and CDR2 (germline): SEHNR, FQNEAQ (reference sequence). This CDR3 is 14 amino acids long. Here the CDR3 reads CASTLYLNTGELFF. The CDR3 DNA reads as TGTGCCAGCACCCTCTATCTGAACACCGGGGAGCTGTTTTTT.

The CDR3 sequence is CAWGYRVNTEAFF. CDR3 nucleotide sequence: TGTGCCTGGGGGTACAGGGTCAACACTGAAGCTTTCTTT. The chain uses TRBV30 and TRBJ1-1; a weak D match, TRBD1 (6 bases). Germline-derived CDR1 and CDR2 are GTSNPN and SVGIG (reference sequence). The CDR3 is made up of 13 amino acids. V was cut by 5 bases and J by 2 bases, with 12 bases left in between.